The entry that follows covers one TCR beta chain sequence. The sample belongs to a study of blood T cell repertoires in COVID-19. Study information: Sources were T cells, B-cell-depleted T cells, or PBMCs; the material itself was cDNA or gDNA.

The ends were cut back, 3 bases at V and 11 bases at J, with 10 bases in the middle. The CDR3 extends over 12 amino acids. Looked up from germline, CDR1 is MGHRA and CDR2 is YSYEKL. Methods used by the authors: Estimation of nucleated cell counts relied on the amplification of reference gene primers. The assay was immunoSEQ multiplex PCR, and TCRdb's table has in-frame clones only and misses some. Clone size and the V and J calls come from that table; the DNA yielded D and trimming. The sample holds some 150,000 clones, approximately 87% seen once. The clonotype originates from a woman between 40 and 50 years old with acute or convalescent COVID-19. The gene calls are TRBV4-1 and TRBJ1-4; D uncertain. The specimen was peripheral blood. The CDR3 loop reads CASSQAERKLFF. The DNA for the CDR3 is TGCGCCAGCAGCCAGGCGGAGAGGAAACTGTTTTTT.